The 18 T cell receptor beta chains below were found in one sample sequenced in a study of neoadjuvant anti-PD-1 for oral cavity cancer. Clones were read by immunoSEQ multiplex PCR, and TCRdb kept only the in-frame ones, dropping some. The sample holds around 81,000 clones, approximately 80% seen once. Material: PBMCs, obtained before nivolumab (anti-PD-1) treatment. The receptors come from a person between 35 and 79 years old with oral cavity squamous cell carcinoma.

This chain links TRBV19 with TRBJ1-5; D call uncertain. The CDR3 extends over 16 amino acids. Deletions cut 0 bases from V and 5 bases from J, with 14 bases between. The germline gives CDR1 LNHDA, CDR2 SQIVND (reference sequence). The DNA of the CDR3 is TGTGCCAGTAGTATAGATGGTGAAGGGCGTCATCAGCCCCAGCATTTT. It translates to CASSIDGEGRHQPQHF.

V and J are TRBV29-1 and TRBJ2-1; D not certain. CDR1 is SQVTM, CDR2 ANQGSEA, per germline. Trimming cost V 2 bases and J 5 bases, with 10 bases left between them. This CDR3 region has 13 residues. The CDR3 DNA is TGCAGCGTTGAAAAGTCCCCAGACAATGAGCAGTTCTTC. This sequence encodes CSVEKSPDNEQFF.

This CDR3 is CAISEMGSFNEQFF. CDR3 nucleotides: TGTGCCATCAGTGAGATGGGTAGCTTTAATGAGCAGTTCTTC. This chain connects TRBV10-3 to TRBJ2-1, with no clear D. The germline V gene encodes CDR1 ENHRY and CDR2 SYGVKD. The V and J ends lost 2 bases and 7 bases respectively, with 12 bases between them. This CDR3 is 14 amino acids long.

The V gene is TRBV6-5, the J gene TRBJ2-5; tentatively, D is TRBD1 or TRBD2 (5 bases each). Per germline, CDR1 MNHEY and CDR2 SVGAGI. This CDR3 spans 14 amino acids. Trimming took 5 bases from V and 5 from J, leaving 15 bases between them. CDR3 residues: CASSAQGPRETQYF. In nucleotides, the CDR3 is TGTGCCAGCAGTGCTCAGGGACCCAGGGAGACCCAGTACTTC.

Here the CDR3 reads CASSYSAGGGEQYF. CDR3 in DNA: TGTGCCAGCAGTTACTCGGCAGGGGGCGGCGAGCAGTACTTC. The chain employs TRBV6-5 and TRBJ2-7; 8 bases align to TRBD1. The germline CDR1 and CDR2 sequences are MNHEY and SVGAGI. The CDR3 has 14 amino acids. V trimming: 0 bases; J trimming: 6 bases; junction bases outside the gene matches: 4.

This clone was observed many times. Other nucleotide sequences from this sample produce the same CDR3. This rearrangement joins TRBV9 to TRBJ1-1; D gene ambiguous. There are 13 residues in the CDR3. Germline V CDR1 and CDR2: SGDLS, YYNGEE. Trimming cost V 0 bases and J 1 base, with 4 bases left between them. Written as DNA, the CDR3 is TGTGCCAGCAGCGTAGGGGAGAACACTGAAGCTTTCTTT. Translating it yields CASSVGENTEAFF.

The rearrangement links TRBV2 to TRBJ2-7; 9 bases align to TRBD2. The germline V gene has CDR1 SNHLY and CDR2 FYNNEI. V trimming: 1 base; J trimming: 5 bases; junction bases outside the gene matches: 6. The CDR3 totals 15 residues. The CDR3 DNA sequence: TGTGCCAGCAGTGAAGATAGCGGGAGCGTCAACGAGCAGTACTTC. Encoded protein: CASSEDSGSVNEQYF.

The chain recombines TRBV11-2 with TRBJ2-1; no clear D. This CDR3 has 11 amino acids. The V end was cut by 4 bases, the J end by 9 bases, with 7 bases between. Per germline, CDR1 SGHAT and CDR2 FQNNGV. CDR3 loop: CASSSWLEQFF. In DNA, the CDR3 is TGTGCCAGCAGCTCCTGGCTTGAGCAGTTCTTC.

The rearrangement joins TRBV5-8 to TRBJ2-5; weak D call: TRBD2 (5 bases). The CDR3 length is 14 residues. In germline, CDR1 is SGHTS, CDR2 YDEGEE. The CDR3 coding sequence is TGTGTTACGGGCCCCCGGGGATGGCAAGAGACCCAGTACTTC. This translates into CVTGPRGWQETQYF.

This chain joins TRBV5-1 and TRBJ1-1; D unresolved. The CDR3 has 16 amino acids. The V and J ends lost 0 bases and 0 bases respectively, with 12 bases between them. CDR1 is SGHRS and CDR2 is YFSETQ in the germline V gene. The CDR3 reads CASSLVLSGVNTEAFF. The CDR3 region has the DNA TGCGCCAGCAGCTTGGTTCTTTCTGGGGTGAACACTGAAGCTTTCTTT.

The gene calls are TRBV6-5 and TRBJ1-4; TRBD1 matches 8 bases. CDR1 MNHEY and CDR2 SVGAGI come from the germline V gene. V lost 3 bases, J lost 5 bases, and 5 bases stayed unmatched. The CDR3 is 15 amino acids. Here the CDR3 reads CASSYNNRGNEKLFF. DNA of the CDR3: TGTGCCAGCAGTTATAATAACAGGGGGAATGAAAAACTGTTTTTT.

The genes are TRBV6-1 and TRBJ2-7, with 10 nucleotides matching TRBD2. The germline CDR1 and CDR2 sequences are MNHNS and SASEGT. V gave up 7 bases and J gave up 5 bases; unmatched junction bases: 8. The CDR3 spans 14 residues. Here the CDR3 reads CASTPGLASDEQYF. The CDR3 DNA follows: TGTGCCAGCACACCGGGACTAGCGAGCGACGAGCAGTACTTC.

This chain uses TRBV6-5 with TRBJ2-3; 12 positions agree with TRBD2. J was trimmed by 2 bases and V by 5 bases; bases with no gene match: 2. The CDR3 length is 15 residues. Germline values: CDR1 MNHEY, CDR2 SVGAGI. The chain's CDR3 is CASSRLAGDTDTQYF. CDR3 in DNA: TGTGCCAGCAGTAGACTAGCGGGAGACACAGATACGCAGTATTTT.

This clone was recorded once. The chain uses TRBV6-5 and TRBJ2-7; tentatively, D is TRBD2 (5 bases). V was trimmed by 4 bases and J by 7 bases, leaving 17 bases between them. The CDR3 is 14 residues long. Per germline, CDR1 MNHEY and CDR2 SVGAGI. DNA of the CDR3: TGTGCCAGCAGTTCCGCCGGGTCCGGAGGAGAGCAGTACTTC. Translated, it gives CASSSAGSGGEQYF.

This clone appeared a single time. The genes are TRBV11-2 and TRBJ2-7; the D gene is possibly TRBD2 (6 bases). V was trimmed by 4 bases and J by 5 bases, leaving 18 bases between them. This CDR3 spans 15 amino acids. The germline gives CDR1 SGHAT, CDR2 FQNNGV. Here the CDR3 DNA reads TGTGCCAGCAGCTCCCTAACCGGGAGACTCGACGAGCAGTACTTC. Protein: CASSSLTGRLDEQYF.

The rearrangement uses TRBV5-4 and TRBJ2-7; 10 bases are shared with TRBD2. V dropped 4 bases and J dropped 3; count of bases not matched to a gene: 4. The CDR3 is 14 residues long. Germline assignment: CDR1 SGHNT and CDR2 YYREEE (reference sequence). Written as DNA, the CDR3 is TGTGCCAGCAGCGAAGGACTAGCGGTCTACGAGCAGTACTTC. It encodes CASSEGLAVYEQYF.

This clone is judged medium-sized. V and J are TRBV2 and TRBJ2-7; D possibly matches TRBD1 or TRBD2 (5 bases each). Germline V gives CDR1 SNHLY, CDR2 FYNNEI. The CDR3 sequence is 14 residues long. Trimming pared 3 bases from V and 2 bases from J, leaving 11 bases between. CDR3 sequence (DNA): TGTGCCAGCAGTGAGAGGGGAAGAGCCTACGAGCAGTACTTC. The encoded protein is CASSERGRAYEQYF.

The J gene is TRBJ2-1, the V gene TRBV10-3; 13 bases are shared with TRBD2. The CDR3 runs 13 residues. V lost 6 bases to trimming and J lost 7 bases; unmatched junction nucleotides: 0. Germline V gene data show CDR1 as ENHRY and CDR2 as SYGVKD. DNA for the CDR3: TGTGCCATCAGGACTAGCGGGGGGAATGAGCAGTTCTTC. The encoded protein is CAIRTSGGNEQFF.